The clone carrying this TCR beta chain was observed at least ten times. The record originates from a study of prognosis after radiotherapy for stage I lung cancer. TCR beta CDR3 amplification from genomic DNA was performed by two-round multiplex PCR. Initially, in first-round PCR, primers specific to each TRBV and TRBJ gene were used. TCRdb reprocessed the multiplex PCR reads via MiXCR and lists one record per CDR3 protein. Of around 59,000 distinct CDR3 sequences listed, 26% are singletons. V lost 6 bases and J 10 bases, leaving 17 bases between the germline ends. This CDR3 comprises 13 residues. Germline V gene lookup returns CDR1 SGHRS and CDR2 YFSETQ.

This sequence was found in a donor over 45 with non-small cell lung cancer. The specimen comprised PBMCs, sampled before or after stereotactic body radiation therapy (not recorded which). The rearrangement uses TRBV5-1 and TRBJ2-1; weak D call: TRBD2 (6 bases). CDR3 sequence (DNA): TGCGCCAGCACCGCAGGAGGGACCTCAGAGCAGTTCTTC. It codes for CASTAGGTSEQFF.